The rows below give T cell receptor beta chains drawn from one sample of a study of shared clonotypes between healthy human individuals. Data came from immunoSEQ multiplex PCR; TCRdb stores just in-frame clones and leaves some out. Of under 850,000 clones listed, 80% to 95% were seen once; the top ten hold about 24%. Input material: naive CD8+ T cells sorted from blood. The receptors stem from a man aged 25-45 years in good health. CDR3s include the opening cysteine and the closing phenylalanine or tryptophan. D genes are given only for firm matches. Not every row has a clone size; where given, it reads once, few, many or a size class.

j_call v_call d_call clone_size cdr3_nt cdr3_aa
TRBJ2-1 TRBV5-5 . . TGTGCCAGCAGCCTTGATCAGAGGTACAATGAGCAGTTCTTC CASSLDQRYNEQFF
TRBJ1-4 TRBV7-9 . . TGTGCCAGCAGCCCCCCCGGGACAACTAATGAAAAACTGTTTTTT CASSPPGTTNEKLFF
TRBJ2-7 TRBV28 TRBD1 . TGTGCCAGCAGACCCGGGACAGCCTACGAGCAGTACTTC CASRPGTAYEQYF
TRBJ1-2 TRBV7-9 . once TGTGCCAGCAGCAATTGGGAATTTGGATATGGCTACACCTTC CASSNWEFGYGYTF
TRBJ2-7 TRBV7-6 TRBD1 once TGTGCCAGCAGCCCCGGACAGGGTATAGCTAACTACGAGCAGTACTTC CASSPGQGIANYEQYF
TRBJ1-5 TRBV6-6 . . TGTGCCAGCAATGGGGTGTTGAATCAGCCCCAGCATTTT CASNGVLNQPQHF
TRBJ2-3 TRBV5-1 . . TGCGCCAGCAGCTTAGAGGGGGAACGCGATACGCAGTATTTT CASSLEGERDTQYF
TRBJ2-7 TRBV5-6 TRBD2 . TGTGCCAGCAGCTTGCGTAGCGGGAGACCCTACGAGCAGTACTTC CASSLRSGRPYEQYF
TRBJ2-7 TRBV29-1 . . TGCAGCGTCGGGGGGAGGACAGGAACGACTCACTACGAGCAGTACTTC CSVGGRTGTTHYEQYF
TRBJ2-1 TRBV21-1 . . TGTGCCAGCAGCGCCCGTTTGAGACTAGCGGGAAGTCCGGGAGAGGGGGACAATGAGCAGTTCTTC CASSARLRLAGSPGEGDNEQFF
TRBJ2-7 TRBV11-2 . . TGTGCCAGCAGCTTAGACCTGACACCCATCGGCAGAAGCTTC CASSLDLTPIGRSF
TRBJ1-1 TRBV6-5 TRBD1 . TGTGCCAGCAGTTACTCGGATGGACAGGGTGAAGCTTTCTTT CASSYSDGQGEAFF
TRBJ2-7 TRBV27 TRBD2 . TGTGCCAGCAGTTCAAATAGCGGGAGGGGATCTTACGAGCAGTACTTC CASSSNSGRGSYEQYF
TRBJ2-1 TRBV11-2 TRBD2 once TGTGCCAGCAGCTTAGAAGCGGGAGGCTACAATGAGCAGTTCTTC CASSLEAGGYNEQFF
TRBJ2-1 TRBV14 . . TGTGCCAGCAGCCAAGAAATTAGGGTAGCGGCTTTAGATGAGCAGTTCTTC CASSQEIRVAALDEQFF
TRBJ1-1 TRBV4-1 . once TGCGCCAGCAGCCAAGAACAGGTGAAGACTGAAGCTTTCTTT CASSQEQVKTEAFF
TRBJ1-4 TRBV28 . . TGTGCCAGCAGTTTATGGGGGACCCCCAATGAAAAACTGTTTTTT CASSLWGTPNEKLFF
TRBJ1-5 TRBV4-1 . . TGCGCCAGCAGCCAAGTGAGGGGAAATCAGCCCCAGCATTTT CASSQVRGNQPQHF
TRBJ2-3 TRBV18 TRBD2 . TGTGCCAGCTCACCAAATACTAGCGGGAGGCTGGGATTAAGAACAGATACGCAGTATTTT CASSPNTSGRLGLRTDTQYF
TRBJ1-1 TRBV11-2 . . TGTGCCAGCAGCTGGGCTGGGGGCAGCGAAGCTTTCTTT CASSWAGGSEAFF
TRBJ2-2 TRBV7-3 . . TGTGCCAGCAGCCCCGGCCCAGGGCCCACCGGGGAGCTGTTTTTT CASSPGPGPTGELFF
TRBJ2-6 TRBV7-9 TRBD2 . TGTGCCAGCAGCTTAGTAGCTAGCGGAAACCCGGGGGCCAACGTCCTGACTTTC CASSLVASGNPGANVLTF
TRBJ2-7 TRBV27 . few TGTGCCAGCAGTGCCGGACAAGTTGGCTACGAGCAGTACTTC CASSAGQVGYEQYF
TRBJ2-6 TRBV15 TRBD1 . TGTGCCACTGGCCGGGACAGGGGGTTAGCTGGGGCCAACGTCCTGACTTTC CATGRDRGLAGANVLTF
TRBJ2-6 TRBV7-8 . . TGTGCCAGCACCCCGGTTGGGGTGGGGGGTTCTGGGGCCAACGTCCTGACTTTC CASTPVGVGGSGANVLTF
TRBJ2-2 TRBV6-5 . . TGTGCCAGCAGTTACTCGGAGGGAGGCACCGGGGAGCTGTTTTTT CASSYSEGGTGELFF